Detailed here is one T cell receptor beta chain. The source of the sample is a study of blood T cell repertoires in COVID-19. Looked up from germline, CDR1 is SGHDT and CDR2 is YYEEEE. The CDR3 consists of 14 residues. The V end lost 4 bases, the J end lost 9 bases, and 19 bases lay between the germline ends. Using immunoSEQ multiplex PCR, the repertoire was profiled, and TCRdb retains in-frame clones only, with some absent. The sample carries about 150,000 clones, roughly nine tenths recorded once. The receptor's source is a man in his forties or fifties with acute or convalescent COVID-19. The genes are TRBV5-6 and TRBJ2-5; possible D gene TRBD1, 6 bases. The sample taken for sequencing was peripheral blood. As DNA, the CDR3 is TGTGCCAGCAGCGCCGGGGCAGCTCCAGGGGCCCAGTACTTC. Translation: CASSAGAAPGAQYF. Variable domain in full (rest from reference TRBV5-6 and TRBJ2-5): DAGVTQSPTHLIKTRGQQVTLRCSPKSGHDTVSWYQQALGQGPQFIFQYYEEEERQRGNFPDRFSGHQFPNYSSELNVNALLLGDSALYLCASSAGAAPGAQYFGPGTRLLVL.